This record covers a single T cell receptor beta chain. Its antigen target is currently unknown. The record has no base qualities; no much larger clone is one base away. TCRbeta CDR3 regions were amplified from genomic DNA using the immunoSEQ Assay, a bias-controlled multiplex PCR. The original methods were these. The number of nucleated cells in each sample was estimated by amplification of reference gene primers within the assay. To quantify the absolute abundance of each unique TCRbeta CDR3 rearrangement, sequence reads were collapsed and filtered. For each sample, productive Simpson clonality was calculated by taking the square root of Simpson's diversity index across productive rearrangements. This immuneACCESS table, as held by TCRdb, lists in-frame sequences with V and J called but not all clones. Of the missing ones, under half trace to an unresolved V gene in checked studies; the others have no known cause. The V and J calls and clone size come from that table; D and trimming were worked out from the DNA. The sample table records roughly 120,000 clones; 78% of these occur just once. Of the sample, 2.3% is held by the ten largest clones.

The sample comes from a study of blood T cell repertoires in COVID-19 (dated by TCRdb to about 2020). Background for the entire study: Samples from collaborators originated in the United States, Italy and Spain and spanned both the acute and convalescent phases of COVID-19. The repertoires were released in a freely available public database intended as a resource for research on the immune response to SARS-CoV-2. HLA class I and class II types, where available, came from metadata supplied by the sample provider rather than from assay-based typing. The samples were drawn from the first 160 participants of the ongoing ImmuneRACE study and from over 950 subjects provided by 6 global collaborators. The prospective study material was composed of cDNA or gDNA derived from T cells, B-cell-depleted T cells, or PBMCs. A de-identified subject ID, COVID-19 status, age in years and sex were almost always included in the sample metadata. The dataset comprised deeply sampled blood TCRbeta repertoires from subjects exposed to, actively infected with, or recovered from COVID-19. General study outcomes and caveats: The quantity of clinical and demographic metadata differed by source and by participant and was supplied without curation.

Collaborating institutions collected whole blood in K2EDTA tubes following their own protocols. For TCRbeta analysis, collaborators shipped samples in one of three forms: frozen whole blood, isolated PBMCs, or DNA extracted from either of those sample types. From the germline V gene, CDR1 is SGHVS and CDR2 is FNYEAQ. V is shortened by 5 bases, J by 2 bases, and the region joining them spans 7 bases. The CDR3 sequence holds 12 residues, the cysteine and phenylalanine included. Of all the DNA, just the CDR3 is kept, 36 bases in frame from base 1. This TCR was sampled from a man between 65 and 80 years old with acute or convalescent COVID-19. The rearrangement joined TRBV7-6 to TRBJ2-7, with the D gene too uncertain to name. What was sequenced was peripheral blood. The bases are TGTGCCAGCAGCCTCACAGCCTACGAGCAGTACTTC. Translated, it gives CASSLTAYEQYF.